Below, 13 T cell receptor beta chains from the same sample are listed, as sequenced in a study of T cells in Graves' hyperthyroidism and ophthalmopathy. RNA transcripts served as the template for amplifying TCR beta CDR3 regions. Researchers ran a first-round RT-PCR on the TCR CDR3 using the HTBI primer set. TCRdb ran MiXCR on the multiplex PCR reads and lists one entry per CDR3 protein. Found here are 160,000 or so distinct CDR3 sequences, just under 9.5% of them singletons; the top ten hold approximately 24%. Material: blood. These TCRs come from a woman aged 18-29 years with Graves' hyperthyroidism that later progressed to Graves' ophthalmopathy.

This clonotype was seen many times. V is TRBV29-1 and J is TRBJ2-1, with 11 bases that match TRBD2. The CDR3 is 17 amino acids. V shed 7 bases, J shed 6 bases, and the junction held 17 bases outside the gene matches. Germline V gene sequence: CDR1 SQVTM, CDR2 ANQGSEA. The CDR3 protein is CSAKPGLAGSSGNEQFF. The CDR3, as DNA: TGCAGCGCCAAACCCGGACTAGCGGGTTCGTCCGGCAATGAGCAGTTCTTC.

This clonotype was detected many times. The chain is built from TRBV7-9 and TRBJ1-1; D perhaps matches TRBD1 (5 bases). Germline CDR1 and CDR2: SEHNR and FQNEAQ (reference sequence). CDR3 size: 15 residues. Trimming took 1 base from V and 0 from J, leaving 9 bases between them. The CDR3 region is CASSLGQGMNTEAFF. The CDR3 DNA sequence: TGTGCCAGCAGCTTAGGGCAGGGTATGAACACTGAAGCTTTCTTT.

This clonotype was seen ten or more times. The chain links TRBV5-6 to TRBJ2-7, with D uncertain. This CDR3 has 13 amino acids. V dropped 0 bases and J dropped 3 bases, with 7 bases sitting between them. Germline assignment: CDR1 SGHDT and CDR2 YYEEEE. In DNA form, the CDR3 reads TGTGCCAGCAGCTTGGATACTGACTACGAGCAGTACTTC. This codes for CASSLDTDYEQYF.

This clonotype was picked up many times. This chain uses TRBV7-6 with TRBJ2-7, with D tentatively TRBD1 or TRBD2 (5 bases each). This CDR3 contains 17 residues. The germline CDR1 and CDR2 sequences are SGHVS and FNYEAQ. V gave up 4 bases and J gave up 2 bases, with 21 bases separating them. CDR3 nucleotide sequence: TGTGCCAGCAGCTCCCCCGATACTGGGACGCGTACCTACGAGCAGTACTTC. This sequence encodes CASSSPDTGTRTYEQYF. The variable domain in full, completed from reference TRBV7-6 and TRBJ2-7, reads GAGVSQSPRYKVTKRGQDVALRCDPISGHVSLYWYRQALGQGPEFLTYFNYEAQQDKSGLPNDRFSAERPEGSISTLTIQRTEQRDSAMYRCASSSPDTGTRTYEQYFGPGTRLTVT.

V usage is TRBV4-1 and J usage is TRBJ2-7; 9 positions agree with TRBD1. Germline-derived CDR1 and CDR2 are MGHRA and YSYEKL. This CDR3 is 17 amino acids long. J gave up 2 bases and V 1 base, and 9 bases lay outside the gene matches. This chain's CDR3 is CASSQADTGGWTYEQYF. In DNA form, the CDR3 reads TGCGCCAGCAGCCAAGCGGACACAGGGGGCTGGACCTACGAGCAGTACTTC.

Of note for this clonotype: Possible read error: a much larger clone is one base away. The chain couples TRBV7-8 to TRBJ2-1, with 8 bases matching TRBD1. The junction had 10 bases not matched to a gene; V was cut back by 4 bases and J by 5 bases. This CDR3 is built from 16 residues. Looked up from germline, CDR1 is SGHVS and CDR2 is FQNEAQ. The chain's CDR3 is CASSSSDREDHNEQFF. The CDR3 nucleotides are TGTGCCAGCAGCTCATCGGACAGGGAAGACCACAATGAGCAGTTCTTC.

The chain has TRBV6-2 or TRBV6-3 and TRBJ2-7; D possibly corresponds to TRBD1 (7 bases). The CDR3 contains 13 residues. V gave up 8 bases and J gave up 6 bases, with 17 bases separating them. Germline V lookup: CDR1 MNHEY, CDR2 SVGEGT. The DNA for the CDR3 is TGTGCCAGCGGGAGGTCAGGGGGTACCGAGCAGTACTTC. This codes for CASGRSGGTEQYF.

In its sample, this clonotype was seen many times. CDR3 loop: CASSSSAGSSYNEQFF. The CDR3 bases are TGTGCCAGCAGCTCTAGTGCCGGGAGCTCCTACAATGAGCAGTTCTTC. This chain links TRBV7-9 with TRBJ2-1, with a tentative D call TRBD2 (6 bases). This CDR3 spans 16 amino acids. CDR1 is SEHNR and CDR2 is FQNEAQ in the germline V gene (reference sequence). Trimming took off 4 bases at V and 0 bases at J, with 13 bases between the two ends.

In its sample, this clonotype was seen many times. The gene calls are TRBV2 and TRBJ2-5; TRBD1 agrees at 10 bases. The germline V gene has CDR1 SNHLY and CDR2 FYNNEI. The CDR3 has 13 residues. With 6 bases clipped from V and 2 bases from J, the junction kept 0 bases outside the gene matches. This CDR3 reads CASRGQGQETQYF. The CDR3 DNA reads TGTGCCAGCAGGGGACAGGGGCAAGAGACCCAGTACTTC. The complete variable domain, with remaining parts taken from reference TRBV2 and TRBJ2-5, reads EPEVTQTPSHQVTQMGQEVILRCVPISNHLYFYWYRQILGQKVEFLVSFYNNEISEKSEIFDDQFSVERPDGSNFTLKIRSTKLEDSAMYFCASRGQGQETQYFGPGTRLLVL.

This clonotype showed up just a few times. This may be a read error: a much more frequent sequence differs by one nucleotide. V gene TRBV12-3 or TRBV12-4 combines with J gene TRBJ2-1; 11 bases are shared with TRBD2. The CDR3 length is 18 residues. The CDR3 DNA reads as TGTGCCAGCAGTGCCGGGACTAGCGGCGTTCTCTCCTACAATGAGCAGTCCTTC. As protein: CASSAGTSGVLSYNEQSF.

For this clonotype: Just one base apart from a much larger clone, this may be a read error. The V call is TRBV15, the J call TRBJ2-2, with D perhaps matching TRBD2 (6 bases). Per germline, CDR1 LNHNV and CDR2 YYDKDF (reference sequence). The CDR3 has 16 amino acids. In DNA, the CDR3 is TGTGCCACCAGCAGAGTGGCAGCCCAATCTGGCGGGGAGCTGCTTTTT. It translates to CATSRVAAQSGGELLF. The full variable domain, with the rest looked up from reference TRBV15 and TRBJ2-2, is DAMVIQNPRYQVTQFGKPVTLSCSQTLNHNVMYWYQQKSSQAPKLLFHYYDKDFNNEADTPDNFQSRRPNTSFCFLDIRSPGLGDTAMYLCATSRVAAQSGGELLFGEGSRLTVL.

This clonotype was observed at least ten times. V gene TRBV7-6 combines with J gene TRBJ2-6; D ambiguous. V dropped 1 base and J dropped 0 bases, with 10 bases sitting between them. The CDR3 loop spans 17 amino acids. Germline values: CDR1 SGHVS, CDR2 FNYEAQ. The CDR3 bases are TGTGCCAGCAGCTTAGGGATAGACCGCTCTGGGGCCAACGTCCTGACTTTC. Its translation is CASSLGIDRSGANVLTF.

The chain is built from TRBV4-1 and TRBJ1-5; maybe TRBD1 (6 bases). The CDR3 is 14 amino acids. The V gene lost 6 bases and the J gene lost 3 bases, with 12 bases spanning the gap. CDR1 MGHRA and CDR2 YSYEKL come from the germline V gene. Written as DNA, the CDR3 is TGCGCCAGCAGACCACAGGGAGACAATCAGCCCCAGCATTTT. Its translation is CASRPQGDNQPQHF.